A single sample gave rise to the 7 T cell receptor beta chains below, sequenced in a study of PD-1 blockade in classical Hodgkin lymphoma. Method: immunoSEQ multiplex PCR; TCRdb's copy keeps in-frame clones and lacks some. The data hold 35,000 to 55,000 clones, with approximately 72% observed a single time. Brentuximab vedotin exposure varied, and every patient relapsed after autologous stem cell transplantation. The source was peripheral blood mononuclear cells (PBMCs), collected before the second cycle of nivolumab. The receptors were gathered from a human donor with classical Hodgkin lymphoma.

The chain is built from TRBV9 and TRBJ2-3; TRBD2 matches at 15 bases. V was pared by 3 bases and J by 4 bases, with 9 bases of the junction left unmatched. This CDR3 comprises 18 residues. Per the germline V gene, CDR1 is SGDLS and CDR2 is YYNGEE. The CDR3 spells CASSAPGTSGGRADTQYF. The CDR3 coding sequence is TGTGCCAGCAGCGCCCCAGGGACTAGCGGGGGGCGGGCAGATACGCAGTATTTT. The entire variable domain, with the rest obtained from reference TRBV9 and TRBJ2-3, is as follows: DSGVTQTPKHLITATGQRVTLRCSPRSGDLSVYWYQQSLDQGLQFLIQYYNGEERAKGNILERFSAQQFPDLHSELNLSSLELGDSALYFCASSAPGTSGGRADTQYFGPGTRLTVL.

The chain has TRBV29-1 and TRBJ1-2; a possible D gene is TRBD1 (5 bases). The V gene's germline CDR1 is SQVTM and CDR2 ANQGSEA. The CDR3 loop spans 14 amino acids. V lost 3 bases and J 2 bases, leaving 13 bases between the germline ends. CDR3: CSVEFKEGNYGYTF. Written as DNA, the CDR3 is TGCAGCGTTGAGTTTAAGGAGGGGAACTATGGCTACACCTTC.

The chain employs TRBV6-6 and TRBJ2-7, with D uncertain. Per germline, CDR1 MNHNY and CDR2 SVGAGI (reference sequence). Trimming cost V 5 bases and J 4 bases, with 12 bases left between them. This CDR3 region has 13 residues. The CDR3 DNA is TGTGCCAGCAGTGGGATCTTATTTTACGAGCAGTACTTC. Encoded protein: CASSGILFYEQYF.

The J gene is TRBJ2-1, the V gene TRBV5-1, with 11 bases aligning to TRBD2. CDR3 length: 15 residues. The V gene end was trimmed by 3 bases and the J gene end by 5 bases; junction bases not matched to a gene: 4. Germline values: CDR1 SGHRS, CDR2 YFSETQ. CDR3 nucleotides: TGCGCCAGCAGCTCCGGGACTAGCGGCAACAATGAGCAGTTCTTC. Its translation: CASSSGTSGNNEQFF.

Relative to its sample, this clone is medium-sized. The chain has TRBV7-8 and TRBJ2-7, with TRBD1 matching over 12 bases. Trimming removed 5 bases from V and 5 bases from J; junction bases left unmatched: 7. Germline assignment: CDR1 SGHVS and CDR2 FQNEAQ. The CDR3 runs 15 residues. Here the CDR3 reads CASSPPGTGGHEQYF. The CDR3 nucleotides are TGTGCCAGCAGCCCCCCGGGGACAGGGGGCCACGAGCAGTACTTC.

The CDR3 is CATRLDGEGPNTEAFF. The DNA of the CDR3 is TGTGCCACCAGACTCGACGGGGAGGGACCGAACACTGAAGCTTTCTTT. The chain is built from TRBV15 and TRBJ1-1, with a possible D match to TRBD1 (5 bases). The CDR3 consists of 16 residues. Trimming pared 6 bases from V and 1 base from J, leaving 18 bases between. Germline V CDR1 and CDR2: LNHNV, YYDKDF (reference sequence).

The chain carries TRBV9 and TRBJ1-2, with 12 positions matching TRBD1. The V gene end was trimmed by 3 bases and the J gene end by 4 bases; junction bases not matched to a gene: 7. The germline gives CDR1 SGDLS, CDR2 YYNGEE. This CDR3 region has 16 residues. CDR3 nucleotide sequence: TGTGCCAGCAGCGCGACCGGGACAGGGGGCGGCTATGGCTACACCTTC. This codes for CASSATGTGGGYGYTF.